Given below is one TCR beta chain in context. This record comes from a study of blood T cell repertoires in COVID-19. Study overall: Samples of COVID-19 (acute and convalescent) were obtained from the United States, Italy and Spain. Sample material is recorded as cDNA or gDNA derived from T cells, B-cell-depleted T cells, or PBMCs.

The length of the CDR3 is 14 residues. Trimming shortened V by 6 bases and J by 1 base, and 12 bases separated the two germline ends. From germline, CDR1 is MNHEY and CDR2 SVGEGT. In the original analysis: Estimated nucleated cell counts came from reference gene primer amplification. Sequencing was performed with immunoSEQ multiplex PCR; in TCRdb, only in-frame clones are kept and a portion is missing. Clone size and the V and J calls come from that table; the DNA yielded D and trimming. Of a few hundred thousand clones detected, roughly nine tenths appear once; the ten largest clones hold 4%. The rearrangement joins TRBV6-2 or TRBV6-3 to TRBJ2-5; tentatively, D is TRBD1 (6 bases). What was sequenced was peripheral blood. The receptor's source is a man aged 60 to 69 who had recovered from COVID-19. The CDR3 DNA reads as TGTGCCAGCAGCCCCGGACAGAGCCAAGAGACCCAGTACTTC. This sequence encodes CASSPGQSQETQYF.